Listed here are 25 T cell receptor beta chains from one sample, sequenced in a study of tumor and adjacent non-tumor tissue in lung cancer. The library came from three nested PCR rounds adapted from ARM-PCR protocols. TCRdb redid the calling of the multiplex PCR reads with MiXCR, one entry per CDR3 protein. This table has approximately 120,000 distinct CDR3 sequences, roughly two thirds appearing once. No cell sorting was done before RNA was extracted from the tissue. This non-tumor lung sample came from over 3 cm beyond the tumor edge. What was sequenced was distant non-tumor lung tissue. The receptors here all came from a man between 60 and 75 years old with non-small cell lung cancer.

The gene calls are TRBV28 and TRBJ1-1; 7 nucleotides line up with TRBD1. V shed 8 bases and J 2 bases; nucleotides not matched to a gene: 11. The CDR3 runs to 15 residues. Germline CDR1 MDHEN, CDR2 SYDVKM. The DNA for the CDR3 is TGTGCCAGCCAACCCAACCGACAGGGTAACACTGAAGCTTTCTTT. Encoded protein: CASQPNRQGNTEAFF.

With regard to this clonotype: Being one base from a much bigger clone, this may be a read error. The genes are TRBV12-3 or TRBV12-4 and TRBJ1-1; possibly TRBD1 for D (5 bases). The CDR3 spans 14 residues. CDR3 region: CGSSLGARGGEAFF. The DNA for the CDR3 is TGTGGCAGCAGTTTAGGTGCGAGGGGTGGTGAAGCTTTCTTT.

The chain has TRBV6-1 and TRBJ1-1; TRBD1 might be the D (5 bases). CDR1 and CDR2 from the germline V gene are MNHNS and SASEGT. V lost 7 bases and J lost 0, with 9 bases in between. CDR3 size: 13 residues. The CDR3 region has the DNA TGTGCCAGCATGGGACGGGTGAACACTGAAGCTTTCTTT. Translating it yields CASMGRVNTEAFF.

This clonotype was seen only once. This CDR3 fails to terminate in the conserved phenylalanine or tryptophan, so it likely reflects a read error. This chain links TRBV28 with TRBJ2-5, with a possible D match to TRBD1 (5 bases). The length of the CDR3 is 14 residues. The V gene's germline CDR1 is MDHEN and CDR2 SYDVKM. CDR3 region: CANSLSVREETQYC. The DNA of the CDR3 is TGTGCCAACAGTTTATCAGTCAGGGAAGAGACCCAGTACTGC.

Remarks on this clonotype: A junction end diverges from the germline sequence, so it may reflect a read error. The CDR3: CASSYLAGGPSSTDTQFF. The CDR3 DNA is TGTGCCAGCAGTTACCTGGCGGGGGGGCCATCGAGCACAGATACGCAGTTTTTT. The chain joins TRBV6-6 to TRBJ2-3; 9 bases agree with TRBD2. The CDR3 loop spans 18 amino acids. Germline assignment: CDR1 MNHNY and CDR2 SVGAGI (reference sequence).

A word on this clonotype: This clone may be a read error of a much larger clone one base away. The CDR3 bases are TGTGTCAGCAGAACCGACAGACCACTGTTCTTC. This gives the protein CVSRTDRPLFF. V and J are TRBV11-1 and TRBJ2-1; TRBD1 is a possible D gene (5 bases). The CDR3 extends over 11 amino acids. The V gene's germline CDR1 is SGHAT and CDR2 FQDESV (reference sequence). Combining the CDR3 with reference TRBV11-1 and TRBJ2-1 gives the whole variable domain EAEVAQSPRYKITEKSQAVAFWCDPISGHATLYWYRQILGQGPELLVQFQDESVVDDSQLPKDRFSAERLKGVDSTLKIQPAELGDSAMYLCVSRTDRPLFFGPGTRLTVL.

Of note for this clonotype: Germline is not matched at one junction end, which may reflect a read error. The rearrangement joins TRBV5-1 to TRBJ1-1; D is unresolved. CDR3 length: 14 residues. CDR1 and CDR2 from the germline V gene are SGHRS and YFSETQ. CDR3 amino acids: CVSSPGNLNTEAFF. The CDR3 DNA reads TGCGTCAGCAGCCCAGGTAACCTTAACACTGAAGCTTTCTTT.

By its share, this clonotype is medium-sized. The rearrangement links TRBV6-1 to TRBJ2-1, with no clear D. The CDR3 runs to 13 residues. Trimming took 4 bases from V and 2 from J, leaving 6 bases between them. Germline V gene sequence: CDR1 MNHNS, CDR2 SASEGT. This CDR3 reads CASSASAYNEQFF. In DNA, the CDR3 is TGTGCCAGCAGTGCCAGTGCCTACAATGAGCAGTTCTTC.

The V gene is TRBV11-2, the J gene TRBJ2-5; D gene ambiguous. CDR1 is SGHAT and CDR2 is FQNNGV in the germline V gene. The CDR3 consists of 14 residues. V shed 5 bases and J shed 4 bases, with 14 bases lying between them. The chain's CDR3 is CASSETDLRETQYF. In nucleotides, the CDR3 is TGTGCCAGCAGCGAGACCGACCTGCGAGAGACCCAGTACTTC.

This clonotype was seen many times. The chain carries TRBV7-9 and TRBJ2-1, with TRBD1 matching over 9 bases. This CDR3 spans 15 amino acids. Germline CDR1 is SEHNR and CDR2 is FQNEAQ (reference sequence). V trimming: 5 bases; J trimming: 8 bases; junction bases outside the gene matches: 10. CDR3 coding DNA: TGTGCCAGCAGCCTCACCGGGACAGGGTTCGATGAGCAGTTCTTC. This gives the protein CASSLTGTGFDEQFF.

This clonotype was seen at least ten times. The rearrangement links TRBV6-6 to TRBJ2-1; D gene uncertain. Germline lookup yields CDR1 MNHNY and CDR2 SVGAGI (reference sequence). With 2 bases removed from V and 6 bases from J, the gap between germline ends came to 8 bases. There are 13 residues in the CDR3. The CDR3 sequence: CASSYETRNEQFF. The CDR3 bases are TGTGCCAGCAGTTACGAGACCCGCAATGAGCAGTTCTTC.

As regards this clonotype: A much more abundant neighbour one base away suggests this may be a read error. The chain is built from TRBV11-3 and TRBJ2-7, with 8 bases matching TRBD2. This CDR3 spans 18 amino acids. Germline CDR1 is SGHNT and CDR2 is YENEEA. CDR3 in amino acids: CASSLARAGGLGSYDQYF. DNA of the CDR3: TGTGCCAGCAGCTTAGCCAGGGCGGGAGGACTGGGCTCCTACGATCAGTACTTC.

This clonotype was detected ten times or more. This chain uses TRBV6-6 with TRBJ2-4; maybe TRBD2 (5 bases). The CDR3 contains 14 residues. The germline V and J ends were trimmed by 5 bases and 0 bases, with 8 bases remaining between them. Looked up from germline, CDR1 is MNHNY and CDR2 is SVGAGI (reference sequence). DNA of the CDR3: TGTGCCAGCAGTGGGGAGCTAGCCAAAAACATTCAGTACTTC. Translated: CASSGELAKNIQYF.

This chain uses TRBV7-9 with TRBJ2-3; 9 bases are shared with TRBD2. Germline V gene sequence: CDR1 SEHNR, CDR2 FQNEAQ (reference sequence). V was clipped by 6 bases and J by 4 bases; unmatched bases: 11. This CDR3 region has 16 residues. The CDR3 spells CASRRGGAGTSDTQYF. The CDR3 DNA reads as TGTGCCAGCAGGCGCGGGGGGGCCGGCACCTCAGATACGCAGTATTTT.

As concerns this clonotype: This may come from a read error, since a much larger clone is one base off. The rearrangement links TRBV20-1 to TRBJ2-1, with 7 bases aligning to TRBD2. From germline, CDR1 is DFQATT and CDR2 SNEGSKA (reference sequence). The CDR3 consists of 13 residues. This CDR3 reads CSFPGGSYNKQFF. CDR3 DNA: TGCAGTTTCCCCGGGGGGAGTTACAATAAGCAGTTCTTC.

This clonotype was seen a single time. A junction end diverges from the germline sequence, so it may reflect a read error. The V call is TRBV6-2 or TRBV6-3, the J call TRBJ2-1; D unclear. CDR3 length equals 12 residues. Germline V CDR1 and CDR2: MNHEY, SVGEGT. The CDR3 sequence is CTSQVGINEQFF. In nucleotides, the CDR3 is TGTACCAGCCAGGTAGGCATCAATGAGCAGTTCTTC.

Concerning this clonotype: Just one base apart from a much larger clone, this may be a read error. J is TRBJ1-5 and V is TRBV6-1; 7 bases map to TRBD1. The germline V gene encodes CDR1 MNHNS and CDR2 SASEGT. The CDR3 sequence is 15 residues long. CDR3 loop: CTSRGVGGGNQPQHF. In DNA form, the CDR3 reads TGTACCAGCAGGGGGGTAGGGGGCGGCAATCAGCCCCAGCATTTT.

Regarding this clonotype: The germline gene is not matched at one end of the junction; a read error may be the cause. The chain employs TRBV28 and TRBJ2-1; TRBD2 aligns across 8 bases. This CDR3 is 15 amino acids long. Germline CDR1 and CDR2: MDHEN and SYDVKM. The CDR3 reads CVSSPSGPSYNEQFF. The CDR3 DNA follows: TGTGTCAGCAGCCCTAGCGGGCCCTCCTACAATGAGCAGTTCTTC.

This clonotype was picked up a small number of times. The rearrangement links TRBV20-1 to TRBJ2-7, with TRBD1 matching over 8 bases. Trimming cost V 6 bases and J 3 bases; bases outside gene matches: 4. Per germline, CDR1 DFQATT and CDR2 SNEGSKA (reference sequence). The CDR3 totals 12 residues. For the CDR3, the DNA is TGCAGTGCAATCGGGACAGGCTACGAGCAGTACTTC. This translates into CSAIGTGYEQYF.

As to this clonotype: One junction end disagrees with the germline gene, perhaps due to a read error. V is TRBV28 and J is TRBJ1-6, with 11 bases matching TRBD1. The CDR3 is 13 amino acids. Germline V lookup: CDR1 MDHEN, CDR2 SYDVKM. The CDR3 DNA follows: TGCATTAGGGGACAGGGGGAAGGTTCACCCCTCCACTTT. It specifies CIRGQGEGSPLHF.

In its sample, this clonotype was seen once. This may be a read error: a much more frequent sequence differs by one nucleotide. The chain employs TRBV28 and TRBJ2-5, with D perhaps being TRBD1 or TRBD2 (5 bases each). V shed 5 bases and J shed 5 bases, with 12 bases lying between them. Germline V lookup: CDR1 MDHEN, CDR2 SYDVKM. The CDR3 is 13 amino acids. In nucleotides, the CDR3 is TGTGCCAGCAGTCTCCAGGGAGTGGAGACCCAGTACTTC. Translation: CASSLQGVETQYF. The whole variable domain, remainder taken from reference TRBV28 and TRBJ2-5, is DVKVTQSSRYLVKRTGEKVFLECVQDMDHENMFWYRQDPGLGLRLIYFSYDVKMKEKGDIPEGYSVSREKKERFSLILESASTNQTSMYLCASSLQGVETQYFGPGTRLLVL.

This clonotype was seen a few times. A read error may be the cause here, since a much bigger clone is one base away. The CDR3 region is CASSPLEGIIREQFF. The CDR3 DNA is TGTGCCAGCAGTCCTCTGGAGGGGATAATCCGCGAGCAGTTCTTC. This chain uses TRBV6-2 or TRBV6-3 with TRBJ2-7; TRBD2 might be the D (6 bases). The end of the DNA fits TRBJ2-1 better, so the J call may be wrong. Per germline, CDR1 MNHEY and CDR2 SVGEGT. CDR3 size: 15 residues.

Note on this clonotype: Germline is not matched at one junction end, which may reflect a read error. CDR3 in DNA: TGTACCAGCAGCTTCAGGACTAGTGGGTACAATGAGCAGTTCTTC. This translates into CTSSFRTSGYNEQFF. The chain recombines TRBV11-2 with TRBJ2-1; 7 nucleotides line up with TRBD2. CDR1 is SGHAT, CDR2 FQNNGV, per germline. This CDR3 comprises 15 residues.

The V call is TRBV4-2, the J call TRBJ1-2; a weak D match, TRBD1 (5 bases). CDR1 and CDR2 from the germline V gene are LGHNA and YNFKEQ. V gave up 8 bases and J gave up 11 bases, with 24 bases separating them. The CDR3 consists of 14 residues. In nucleotides, the CDR3 is TGTGCCAGCTCCTCGGGGACCACTAACTGTGGGTACACCTTC. Translated, it gives CASSSGTTNCGYTF.

Points on this clonotype: A read error may account for a junction end that differs from germline. The chain's CDR3 is CSAIGRTWDLFF. DNA for the CDR3: TGCAGTGCTATCGGGCGAACCTGGGACCTGTTTTTT. V gene TRBV20-1 combines with J gene TRBJ2-2; D may correspond to TRBD1 or TRBD2 (5 bases each). The CDR3 totals 12 residues. Germline-derived CDR1 and CDR2 are DFQATT and SNEGSKA (reference sequence).